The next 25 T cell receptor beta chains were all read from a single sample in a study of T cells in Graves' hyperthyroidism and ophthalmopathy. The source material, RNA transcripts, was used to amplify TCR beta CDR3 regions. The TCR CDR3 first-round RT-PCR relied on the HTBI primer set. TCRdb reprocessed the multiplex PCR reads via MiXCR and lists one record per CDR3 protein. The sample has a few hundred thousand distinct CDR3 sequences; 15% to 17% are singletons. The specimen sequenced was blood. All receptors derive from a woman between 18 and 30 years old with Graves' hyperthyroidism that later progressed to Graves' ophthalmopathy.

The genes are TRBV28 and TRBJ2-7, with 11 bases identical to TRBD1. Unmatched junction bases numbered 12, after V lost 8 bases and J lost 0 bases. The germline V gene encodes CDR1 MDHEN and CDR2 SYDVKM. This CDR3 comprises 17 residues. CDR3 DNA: TGTGCCAGCTCACCACCGATTGGGACAGGGGGCTCCTACGAGCAGTACTTC. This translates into CASSPPIGTGGSYEQYF. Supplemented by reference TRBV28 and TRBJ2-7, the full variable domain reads DVKVTQSSRYLVKRTGEKVFLECVQDMDHENMFWYRQDPGLGLRLIYFSYDVKMKEKGDIPEGYSVSREKKERFSLILESASTNQTSMYLCASSPPIGTGGSYEQYFGPGTRLTVT.

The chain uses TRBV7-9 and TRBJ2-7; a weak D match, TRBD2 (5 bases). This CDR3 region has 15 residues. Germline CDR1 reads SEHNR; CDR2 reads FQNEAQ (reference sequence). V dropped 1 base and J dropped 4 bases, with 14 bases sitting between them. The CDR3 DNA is TGTGCCAGCAGCTTAGGAGGGATAGGGATTTACGAGCAGTACTTC. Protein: CASSLGGIGIYEQYF.

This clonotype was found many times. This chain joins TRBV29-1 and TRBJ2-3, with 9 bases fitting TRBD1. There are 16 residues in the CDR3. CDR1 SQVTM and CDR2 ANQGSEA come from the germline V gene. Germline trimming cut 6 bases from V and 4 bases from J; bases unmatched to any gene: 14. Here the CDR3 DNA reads TGCAGCGTGTCGTCCGGAAGGGACAGGGTCGCAGATACGCAGTATTTT. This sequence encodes CSVSSGRDRVADTQYF.

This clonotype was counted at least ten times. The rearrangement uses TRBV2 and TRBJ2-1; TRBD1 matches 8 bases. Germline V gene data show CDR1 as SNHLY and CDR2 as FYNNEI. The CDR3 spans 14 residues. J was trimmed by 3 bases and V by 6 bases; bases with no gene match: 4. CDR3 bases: TGTGCCAGCAGACGACAGGGGAGCTACAATGAGCAGTTCTTC. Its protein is CASRRQGSYNEQFF.

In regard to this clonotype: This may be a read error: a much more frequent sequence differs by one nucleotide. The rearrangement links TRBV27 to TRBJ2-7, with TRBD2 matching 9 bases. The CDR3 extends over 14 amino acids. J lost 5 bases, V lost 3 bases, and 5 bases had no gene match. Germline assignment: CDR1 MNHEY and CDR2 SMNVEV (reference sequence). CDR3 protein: CASSFLAGRDEQYF. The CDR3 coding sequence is TGTGCCAGCAGTTTTCTAGCGGGAAGGGACGAGCAGTACTTC.

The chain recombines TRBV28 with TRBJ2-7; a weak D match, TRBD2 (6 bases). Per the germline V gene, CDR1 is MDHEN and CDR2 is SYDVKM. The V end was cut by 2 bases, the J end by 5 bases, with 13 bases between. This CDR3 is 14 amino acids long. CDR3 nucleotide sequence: TGTGCCAGCAGTTTAACCGGGAGTCTCGACGAGCAGTACTTC. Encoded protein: CASSLTGSLDEQYF.

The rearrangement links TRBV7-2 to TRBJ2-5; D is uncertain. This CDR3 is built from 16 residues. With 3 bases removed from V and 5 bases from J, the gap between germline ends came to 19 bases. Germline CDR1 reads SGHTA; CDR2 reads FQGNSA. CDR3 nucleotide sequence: TGTGCCAGCAGCTTCGGATCCGTCTCCTCTGGGGAGACCCAGTACTTC. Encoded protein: CASSFGSVSSGETQYF. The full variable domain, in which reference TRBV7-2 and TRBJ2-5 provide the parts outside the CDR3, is GAGVSQSPSNKVTEKGKDVELRCDPISGHTALYWYRQSLGQGLEFLIYFQGNSAPDKSGLPSDRFSAERTGGSVSTLTIQRTQQEDSAVYLCASSFGSVSSGETQYFGPGTRLLVL.

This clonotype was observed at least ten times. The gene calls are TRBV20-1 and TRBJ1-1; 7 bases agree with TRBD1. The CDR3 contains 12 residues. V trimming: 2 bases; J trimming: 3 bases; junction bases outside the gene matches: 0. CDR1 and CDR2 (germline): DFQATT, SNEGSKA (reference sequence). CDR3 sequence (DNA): TGCAGTGCTAGACAGGGGGACACTGAAGCTTTCTTT. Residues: CSARQGDTEAFF.

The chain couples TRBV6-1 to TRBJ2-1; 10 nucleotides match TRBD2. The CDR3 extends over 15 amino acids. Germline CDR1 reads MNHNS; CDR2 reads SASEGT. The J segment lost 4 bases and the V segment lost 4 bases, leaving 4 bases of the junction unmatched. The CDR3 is CASSGLAGDYNEQFF. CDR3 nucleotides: TGTGCCAGCAGTGGTCTAGCGGGGGATTACAATGAGCAGTTCTTC.

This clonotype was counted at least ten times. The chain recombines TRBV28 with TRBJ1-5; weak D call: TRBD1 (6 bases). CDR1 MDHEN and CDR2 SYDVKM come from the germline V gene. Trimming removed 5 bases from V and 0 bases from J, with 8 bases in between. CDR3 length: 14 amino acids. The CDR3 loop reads CASSGGGSNQPQHF. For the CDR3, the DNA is TGTGCCAGCAGTGGAGGGGGTAGCAATCAGCCCCAGCATTTT.

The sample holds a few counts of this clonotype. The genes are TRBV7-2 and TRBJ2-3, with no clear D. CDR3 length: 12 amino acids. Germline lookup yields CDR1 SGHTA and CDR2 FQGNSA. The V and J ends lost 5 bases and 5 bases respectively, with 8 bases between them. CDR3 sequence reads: CASSQAKDTQYF. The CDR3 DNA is TGTGCCAGCAGCCAAGCGAAAGATACGCAGTATTTT.

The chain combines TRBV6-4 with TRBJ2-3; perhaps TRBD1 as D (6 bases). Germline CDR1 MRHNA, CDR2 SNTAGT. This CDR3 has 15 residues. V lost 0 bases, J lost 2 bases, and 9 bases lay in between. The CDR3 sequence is CASSDSGHPTDTQYF. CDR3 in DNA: TGTGCCAGCAGTGACTCGGGACACCCCACAGATACGCAGTATTTT.

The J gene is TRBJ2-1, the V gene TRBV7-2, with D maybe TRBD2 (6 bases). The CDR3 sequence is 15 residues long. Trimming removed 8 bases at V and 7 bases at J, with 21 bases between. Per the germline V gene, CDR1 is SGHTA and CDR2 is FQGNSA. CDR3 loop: CASRIRDSLFNEQFF. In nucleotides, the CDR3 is TGTGCCAGCCGAATCCGGGACTCCCTTTTTAATGAGCAGTTCTTC.

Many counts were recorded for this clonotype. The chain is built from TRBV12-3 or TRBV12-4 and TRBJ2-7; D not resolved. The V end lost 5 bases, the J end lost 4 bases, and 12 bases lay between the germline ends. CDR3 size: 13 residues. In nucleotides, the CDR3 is TGTGCCAGCAGTCCACTGTTTGAATACGAGCAGTACTTC. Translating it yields CASSPLFEYEQYF.

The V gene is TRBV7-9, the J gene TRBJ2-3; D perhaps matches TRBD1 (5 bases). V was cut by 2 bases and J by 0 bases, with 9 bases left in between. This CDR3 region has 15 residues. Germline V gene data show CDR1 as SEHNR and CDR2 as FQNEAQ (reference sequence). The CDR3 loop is CASSLIQGSTDTQYF. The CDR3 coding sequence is TGTGCCAGCAGCTTAATCCAGGGAAGCACAGATACGCAGTATTTT.

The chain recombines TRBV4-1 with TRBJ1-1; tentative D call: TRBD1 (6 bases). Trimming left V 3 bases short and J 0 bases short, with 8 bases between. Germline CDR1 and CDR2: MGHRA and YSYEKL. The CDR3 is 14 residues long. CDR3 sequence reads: CASSHQGLNTEAFF. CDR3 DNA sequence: TGCGCCAGCAGCCATCAGGGGTTGAACACTGAAGCTTTCTTT.

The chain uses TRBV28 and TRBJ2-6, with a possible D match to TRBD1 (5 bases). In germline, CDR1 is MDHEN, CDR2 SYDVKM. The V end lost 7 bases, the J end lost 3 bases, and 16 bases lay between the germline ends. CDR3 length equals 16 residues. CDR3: CASNFGAASGANVLTF. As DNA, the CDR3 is TGTGCCAGCAATTTTGGGGCGGCGAGTGGGGCCAACGTCCTGACTTTC.

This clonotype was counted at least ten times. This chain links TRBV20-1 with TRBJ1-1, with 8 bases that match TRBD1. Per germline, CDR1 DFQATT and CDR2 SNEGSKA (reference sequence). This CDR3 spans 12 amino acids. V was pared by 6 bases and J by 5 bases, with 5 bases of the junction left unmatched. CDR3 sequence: CSAAQGVTEAFF. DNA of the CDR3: TGCAGTGCAGCACAGGGGGTTACTGAAGCTTTCTTT.

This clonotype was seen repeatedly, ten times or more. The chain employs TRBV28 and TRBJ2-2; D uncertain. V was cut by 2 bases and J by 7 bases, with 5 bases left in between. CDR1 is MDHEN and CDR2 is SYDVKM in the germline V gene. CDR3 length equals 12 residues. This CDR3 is CASSLGYGELFF. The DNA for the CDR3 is TGTGCCAGCAGTTTAGGGTACGGGGAGCTGTTTTTT.

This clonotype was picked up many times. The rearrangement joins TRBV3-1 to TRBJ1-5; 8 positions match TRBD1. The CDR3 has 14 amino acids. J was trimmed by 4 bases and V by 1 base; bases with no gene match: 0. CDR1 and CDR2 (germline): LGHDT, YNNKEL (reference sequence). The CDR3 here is CASSQGTGNQPQHF. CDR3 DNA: TGTGCCAGCAGCCAAGGGACAGGGAATCAGCCCCAGCATTTT.

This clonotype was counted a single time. The CDR3 sequence is CASSYGTSGRAGDTQYF. CDR3 coding DNA: TGTGCCAGCAGTTACGGAACTAGCGGGAGGGCCGGCGATACGCAGTATTTT. The rearrangement links TRBV28 to TRBJ2-3; 13 bases line up with TRBD2. J gave up 6 bases and V 4 bases, and 10 bases lay outside the gene matches. This CDR3 comprises 17 residues. Germline V gene lookup returns CDR1 MDHEN and CDR2 SYDVKM. Full variable domain (rest looked up from reference TRBV28 and TRBJ2-3): DVKVTQSSRYLVKRTGEKVFLECVQDMDHENMFWYRQDPGLGLRLIYFSYDVKMKEKGDIPEGYSVSREKKERFSLILESASTNQTSMYLCASSYGTSGRAGDTQYFGPGTRLTVL.

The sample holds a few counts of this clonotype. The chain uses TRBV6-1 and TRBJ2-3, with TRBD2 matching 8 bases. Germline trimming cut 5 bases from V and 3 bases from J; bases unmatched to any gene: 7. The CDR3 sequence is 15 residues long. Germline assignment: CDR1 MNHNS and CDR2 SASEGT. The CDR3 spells CASSRPGLGTDTQYF. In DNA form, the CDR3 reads TGTGCCAGCAGTCGTCCGGGACTAGGGACAGATACGCAGTATTTT.

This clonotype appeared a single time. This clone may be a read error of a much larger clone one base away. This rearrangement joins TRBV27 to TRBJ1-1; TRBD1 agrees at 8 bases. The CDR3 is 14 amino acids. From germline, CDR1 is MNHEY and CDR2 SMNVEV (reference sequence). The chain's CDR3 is CACSSDRGGTEAFF. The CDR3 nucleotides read TGTGCCTGCAGTTCTGACAGGGGAGGAACTGAAGCTTTCTTT.

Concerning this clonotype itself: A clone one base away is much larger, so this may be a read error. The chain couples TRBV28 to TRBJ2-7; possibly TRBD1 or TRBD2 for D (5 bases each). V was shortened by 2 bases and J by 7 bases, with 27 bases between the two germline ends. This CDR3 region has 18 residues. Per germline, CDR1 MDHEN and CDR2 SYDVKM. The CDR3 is CASSLRPGQGPLSDEQYF. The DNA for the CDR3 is TGTGCCAGCAGTTTAAGACCGGGGCAGGGACCTCTAAGCGATGAGCAGTACTTC.

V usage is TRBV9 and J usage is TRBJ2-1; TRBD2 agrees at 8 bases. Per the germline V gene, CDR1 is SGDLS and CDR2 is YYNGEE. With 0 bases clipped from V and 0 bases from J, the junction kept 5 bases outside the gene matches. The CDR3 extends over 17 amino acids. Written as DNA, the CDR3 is TGTGCCAGCAGCGTAGATATACGGGGGGGCTCCTACAATGAGCAGTTCTTC. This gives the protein CASSVDIRGGSYNEQFF.